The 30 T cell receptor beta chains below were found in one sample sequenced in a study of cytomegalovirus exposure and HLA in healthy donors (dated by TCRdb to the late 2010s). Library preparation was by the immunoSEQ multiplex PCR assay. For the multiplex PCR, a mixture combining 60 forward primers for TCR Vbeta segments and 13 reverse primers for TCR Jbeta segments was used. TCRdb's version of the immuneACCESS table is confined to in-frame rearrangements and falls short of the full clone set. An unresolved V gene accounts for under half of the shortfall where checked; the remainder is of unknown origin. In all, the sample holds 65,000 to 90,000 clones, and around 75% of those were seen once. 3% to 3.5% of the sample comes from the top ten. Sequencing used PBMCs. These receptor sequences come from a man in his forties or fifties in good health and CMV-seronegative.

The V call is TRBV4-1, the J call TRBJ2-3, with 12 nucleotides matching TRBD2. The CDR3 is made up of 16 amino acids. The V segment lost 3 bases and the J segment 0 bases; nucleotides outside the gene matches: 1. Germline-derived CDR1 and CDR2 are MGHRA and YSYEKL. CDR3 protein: CASSHLAGGSTDTQYF. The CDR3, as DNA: TGCGCCAGCAGCCACCTAGCGGGGGGGAGCACAGATACGCAGTATTTT.

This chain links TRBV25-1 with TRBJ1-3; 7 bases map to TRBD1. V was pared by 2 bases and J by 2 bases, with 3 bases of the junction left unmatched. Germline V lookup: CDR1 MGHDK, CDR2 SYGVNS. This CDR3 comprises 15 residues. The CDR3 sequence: CASSEGQGAGNTIYF. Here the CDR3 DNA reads TGTGCCAGCAGTGAAGGTCAGGGGGCTGGAAACACCATATATTTT.

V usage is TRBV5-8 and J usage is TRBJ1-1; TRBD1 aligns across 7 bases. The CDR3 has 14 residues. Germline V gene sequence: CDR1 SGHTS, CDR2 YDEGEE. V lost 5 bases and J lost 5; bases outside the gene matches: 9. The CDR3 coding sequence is TGTGCCAGCAGTTTTGGGCAGGGGGTAACTGAAGCTTTCTTT. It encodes CASSFGQGVTEAFF.

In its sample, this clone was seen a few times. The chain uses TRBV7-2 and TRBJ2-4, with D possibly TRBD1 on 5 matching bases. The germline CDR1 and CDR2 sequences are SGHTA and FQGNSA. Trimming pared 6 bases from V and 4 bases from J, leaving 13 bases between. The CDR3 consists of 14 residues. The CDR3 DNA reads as TGTGCCAGCAGTCCGACAGTGGGAAAAAACATTCAGTACTTC. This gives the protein CASSPTVGKNIQYF.

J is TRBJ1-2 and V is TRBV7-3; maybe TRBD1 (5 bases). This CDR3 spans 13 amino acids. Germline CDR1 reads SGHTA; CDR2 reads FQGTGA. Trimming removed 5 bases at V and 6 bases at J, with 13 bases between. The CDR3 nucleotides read TGTGCCAGCAGCCTTACAGACAGCAATGGCTACACCTTC. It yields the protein CASSLTDSNGYTF.

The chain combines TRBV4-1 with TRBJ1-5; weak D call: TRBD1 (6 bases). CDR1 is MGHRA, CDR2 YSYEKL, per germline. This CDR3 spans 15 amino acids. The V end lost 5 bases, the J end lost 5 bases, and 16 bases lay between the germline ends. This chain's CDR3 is CASSAHREGDQPQHF. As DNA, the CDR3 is TGCGCCAGCAGCGCCCACAGGGAGGGGGATCAGCCCCAGCATTTT.

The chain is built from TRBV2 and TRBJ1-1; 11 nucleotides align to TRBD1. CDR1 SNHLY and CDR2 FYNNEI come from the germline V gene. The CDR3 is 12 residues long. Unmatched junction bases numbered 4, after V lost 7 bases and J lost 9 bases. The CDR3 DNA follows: TGTGCCAGCACCCGGACAGGGGGCAAAGCTTTCTTT. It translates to CASTRTGGKAFF.

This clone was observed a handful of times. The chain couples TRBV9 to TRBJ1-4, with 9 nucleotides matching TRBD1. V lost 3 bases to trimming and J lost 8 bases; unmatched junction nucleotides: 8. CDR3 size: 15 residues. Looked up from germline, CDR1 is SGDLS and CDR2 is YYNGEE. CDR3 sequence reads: CASSDQGQGGEKLFF. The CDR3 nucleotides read TGTGCCAGCAGCGACCAGGGACAGGGTGGAGAAAAACTGTTTTTT.

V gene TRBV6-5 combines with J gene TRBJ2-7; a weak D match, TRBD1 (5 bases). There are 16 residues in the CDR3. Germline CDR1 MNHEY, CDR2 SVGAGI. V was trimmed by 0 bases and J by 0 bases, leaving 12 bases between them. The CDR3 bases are TGTGCCAGCAGTTACTCCTACCAGGGTCCCTCCTACGAGCAGTACTTC. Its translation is CASSYSYQGPSYEQYF.

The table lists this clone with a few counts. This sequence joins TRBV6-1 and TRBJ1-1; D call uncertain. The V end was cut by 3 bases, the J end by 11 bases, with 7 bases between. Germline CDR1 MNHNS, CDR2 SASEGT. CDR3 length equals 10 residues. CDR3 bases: TGTGCCAGCAGTGACTATCTTGCTTTCTTT. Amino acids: CASSDYLAFF.

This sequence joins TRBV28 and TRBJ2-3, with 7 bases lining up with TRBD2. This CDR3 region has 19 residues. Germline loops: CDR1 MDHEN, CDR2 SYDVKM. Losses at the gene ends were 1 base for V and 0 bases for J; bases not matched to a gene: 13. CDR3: CASSLFLLGSGLSTDTQYF. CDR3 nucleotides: TGTGCCAGCAGTTTATTCTTATTGGGTAGCGGGCTAAGCACAGATACGCAGTATTTT.

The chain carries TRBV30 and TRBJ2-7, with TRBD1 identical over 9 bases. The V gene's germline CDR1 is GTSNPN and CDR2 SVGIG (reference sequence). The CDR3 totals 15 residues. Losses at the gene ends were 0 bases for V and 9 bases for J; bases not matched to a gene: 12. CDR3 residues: CAWSVGGQGPCRQYF. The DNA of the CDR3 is TGTGCCTGGAGTGTTGGAGGACAGGGGCCCTGCCGGCAGTACTTC.

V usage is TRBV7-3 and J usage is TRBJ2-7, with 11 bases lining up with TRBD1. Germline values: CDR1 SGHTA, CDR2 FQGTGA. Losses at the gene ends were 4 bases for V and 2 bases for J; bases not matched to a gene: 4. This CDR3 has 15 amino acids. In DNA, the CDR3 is TGTGCCAGCAGCTACTTGGACAGGGGGCCCTACGAGCAGTACTTC. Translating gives CASSYLDRGPYEQYF.

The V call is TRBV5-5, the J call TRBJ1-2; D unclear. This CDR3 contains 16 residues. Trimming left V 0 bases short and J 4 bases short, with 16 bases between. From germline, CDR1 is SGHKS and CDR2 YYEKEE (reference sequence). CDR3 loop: CASSLGMGSVGYGYTF. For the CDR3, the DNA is TGTGCCAGCAGCTTGGGAATGGGCTCCGTCGGCTATGGCTACACCTTC.

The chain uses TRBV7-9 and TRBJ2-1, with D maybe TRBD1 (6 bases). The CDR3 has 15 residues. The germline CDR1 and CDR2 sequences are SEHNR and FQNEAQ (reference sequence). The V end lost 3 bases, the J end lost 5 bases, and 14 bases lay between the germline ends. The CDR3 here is CASSFPSRGDNEQFF. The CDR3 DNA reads TGTGCCAGCAGCTTTCCCTCCAGGGGAGACAATGAGCAGTTCTTC. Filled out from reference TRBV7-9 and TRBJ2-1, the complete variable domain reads DTGVSQNPRHKITKRGQNVTFRCDPISEHNRLYWYRQTLGQGPEFLTYFQNEAQLEKSRLLSDRFSAERPKGSFSTLEIQRTEQGDSAMYLCASSFPSRGDNEQFFGPGTRLTVL.

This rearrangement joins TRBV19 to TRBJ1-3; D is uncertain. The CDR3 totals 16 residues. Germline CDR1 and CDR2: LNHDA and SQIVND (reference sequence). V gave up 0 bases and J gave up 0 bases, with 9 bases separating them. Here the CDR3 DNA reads TGTGCCAGTAGTATAGATTGGCATTCCTCTGGAAACACCATATATTTT. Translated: CASSIDWHSSGNTIYF.

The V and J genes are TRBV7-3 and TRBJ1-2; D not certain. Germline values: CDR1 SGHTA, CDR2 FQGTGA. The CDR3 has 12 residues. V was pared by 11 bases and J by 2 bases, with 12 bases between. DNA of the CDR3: TGTGCCGGGGAGGAAGCCAACTATGGCTACACCTTC. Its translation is CAGEEANYGYTF.

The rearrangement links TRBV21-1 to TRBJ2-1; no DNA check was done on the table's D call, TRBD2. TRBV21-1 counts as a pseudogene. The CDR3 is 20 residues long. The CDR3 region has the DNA TGTGCCAGCAGCAAATCCTTTCGACTAGATTGGATTCTCTGGTGTGATGAGCAGTTCTTC. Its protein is CASSKSFRLDWILWCDEQFF.

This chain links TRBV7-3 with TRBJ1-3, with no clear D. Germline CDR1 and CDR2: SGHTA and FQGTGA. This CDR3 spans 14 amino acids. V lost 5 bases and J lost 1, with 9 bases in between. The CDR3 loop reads CASSPGWSGNTIYF. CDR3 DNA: TGTGCCAGCAGCCCCGGTTGGTCTGGAAACACCATATATTTT. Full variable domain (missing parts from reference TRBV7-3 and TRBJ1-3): GAGVSQTPSNKVTEKGKYVELRCDPISGHTALYWYRQSLGQGPEFLIYFQGTGAADDSGLPNDRFFAVRPEGSVSTLKIQRTERGDSAVYLCASSPGWSGNTIYFGEGSWLTVV.

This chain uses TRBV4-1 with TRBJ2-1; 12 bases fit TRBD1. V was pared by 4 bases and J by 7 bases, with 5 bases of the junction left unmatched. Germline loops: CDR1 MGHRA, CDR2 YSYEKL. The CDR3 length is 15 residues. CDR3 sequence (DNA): TGCGCCAGCAGCCCGGGACAGGGGGCAGGTAATGAGCAGTTCTTC. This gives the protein CASSPGQGAGNEQFF.

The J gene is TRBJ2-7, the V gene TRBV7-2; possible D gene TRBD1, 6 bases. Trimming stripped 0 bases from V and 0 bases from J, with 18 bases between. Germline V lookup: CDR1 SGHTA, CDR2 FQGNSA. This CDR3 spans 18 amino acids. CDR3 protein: CASSLAVLYATGSYEQYF. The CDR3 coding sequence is TGTGCCAGCAGCTTAGCTGTTTTATATGCGACAGGCTCCTACGAGCAGTACTTC.

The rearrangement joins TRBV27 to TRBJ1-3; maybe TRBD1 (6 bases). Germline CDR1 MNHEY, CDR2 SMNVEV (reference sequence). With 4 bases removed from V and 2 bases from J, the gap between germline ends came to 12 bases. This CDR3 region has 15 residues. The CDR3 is CASSSRNRAGNTIYF. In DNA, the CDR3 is TGTGCCAGCAGTTCCCGAAACAGGGCTGGAAACACCATATATTTT.

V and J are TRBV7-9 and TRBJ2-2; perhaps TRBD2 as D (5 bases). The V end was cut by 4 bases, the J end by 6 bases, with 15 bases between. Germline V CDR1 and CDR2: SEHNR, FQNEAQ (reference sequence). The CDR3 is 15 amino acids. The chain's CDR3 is CASSWTRVTAGELFF. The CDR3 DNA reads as TGTGCCAGCAGCTGGACGAGGGTGACGGCCGGGGAGCTGTTTTTT.

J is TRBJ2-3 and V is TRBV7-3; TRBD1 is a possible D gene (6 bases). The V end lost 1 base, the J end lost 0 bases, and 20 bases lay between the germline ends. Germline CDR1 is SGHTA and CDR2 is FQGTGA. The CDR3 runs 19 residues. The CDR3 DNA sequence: TGTGCCAGCAGCTTAAATCTGGTTTGGGGGCGCTTTAGCACAGATACGCAGTATTTT. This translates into CASSLNLVWGRFSTDTQYF.

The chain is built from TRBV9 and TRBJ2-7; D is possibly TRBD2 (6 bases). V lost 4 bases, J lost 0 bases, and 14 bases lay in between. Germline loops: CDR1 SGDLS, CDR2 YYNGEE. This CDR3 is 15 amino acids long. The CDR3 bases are TGTGCCAGCAGCCGGGGGATCGCCAGCTCCTACGAGCAGTACTTC. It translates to CASSRGIASSYEQYF.

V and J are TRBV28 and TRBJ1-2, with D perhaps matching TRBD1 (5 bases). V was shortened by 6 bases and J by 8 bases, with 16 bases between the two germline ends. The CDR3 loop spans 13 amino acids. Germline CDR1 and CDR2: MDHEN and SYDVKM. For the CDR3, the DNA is TGTGCCAGCAGATCGGACATCCTGGAAGGCTACACCTTC. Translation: CASRSDILEGYTF.

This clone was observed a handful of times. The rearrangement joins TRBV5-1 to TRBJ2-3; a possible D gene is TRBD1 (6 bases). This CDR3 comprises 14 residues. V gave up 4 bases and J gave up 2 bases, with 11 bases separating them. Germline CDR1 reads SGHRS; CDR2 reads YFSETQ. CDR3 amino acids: CASSIQGNTDTQYF. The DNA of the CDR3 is TGCGCCAGCAGCATACAGGGAAACACAGATACGCAGTATTTT. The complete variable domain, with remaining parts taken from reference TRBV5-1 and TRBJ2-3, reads KAGVTQTPRYLIKTRGQQVTLSCSPISGHRSVSWYQQTPGQGLQFLFEYFSETQRNKGNFPGRFSGRQFSNSRSEMNVSTLELGDSALYLCASSIQGNTDTQYFGPGTRLTVL.

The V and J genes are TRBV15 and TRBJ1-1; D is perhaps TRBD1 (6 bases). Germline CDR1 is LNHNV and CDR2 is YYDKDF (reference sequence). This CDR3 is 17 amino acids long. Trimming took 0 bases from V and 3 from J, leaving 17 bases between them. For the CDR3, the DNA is TGTGCCACCAGCAGAGATTATGCGGGGGCCCTGGACACTGAAGCTTTCTTT. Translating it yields CATSRDYAGALDTEAFF.

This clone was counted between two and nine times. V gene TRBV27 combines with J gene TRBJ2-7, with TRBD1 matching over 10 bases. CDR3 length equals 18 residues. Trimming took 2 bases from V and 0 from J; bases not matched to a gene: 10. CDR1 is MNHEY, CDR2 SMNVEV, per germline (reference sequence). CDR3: CASSLLDRGRLSSYEQYF. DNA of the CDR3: TGTGCCAGCAGTTTACTTGACAGGGGGCGCTTGAGCTCCTACGAGCAGTACTTC.

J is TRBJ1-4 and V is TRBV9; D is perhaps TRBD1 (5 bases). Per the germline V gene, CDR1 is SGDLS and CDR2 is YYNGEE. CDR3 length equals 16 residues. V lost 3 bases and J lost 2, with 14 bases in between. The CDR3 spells CASSAPLGATNEKLFF. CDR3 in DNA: TGTGCCAGCAGCGCACCCCTTGGGGCGACTAATGAAAAACTGTTTTTT.